This T cell receptor beta chain was retrieved from a study of cytomegalovirus exposure and HLA in healthy donors. Study-wide results and caveats: In a later analysis, HLA-associated beta chains showed higher expansion and lower generation probabilities than comparable chains. By a later analysis, the bulk of CMV-associated TCR beta chains appeared HLA-restricted.

Remarks on this clone: What it binds is not known.

The length of the CDR3 is 13 residues. The germline V and J ends were trimmed by 0 bases and 3 bases, with 6 bases remaining between them. Germline CDR1 reads SGDLS; CDR2 reads YYNGEE. Vbeta (60) and Jbeta (13) primers were used in the PCR. In the original processing: Approximately 12 million of tens of millions of unique TCR beta chains were shared, per a later count. Libraries were prepared by immunoSEQ multiplex PCR; TCRdb keeps only in-frame clonotypes and omits some of them. V and J calls and clone size are copied from that table; D and trimming were computed from the DNA. This sample carries approximately 52,000 clones, approximately 80% of them seen once, and the ten largest clones take over 2.5%.

The sequenced sample consisted of PBMCs. The chain employs TRBV9 and TRBJ2-5, with D perhaps TRBD1 (5 bases). The clonotype comes from a female donor in good health and CMV-seronegative. CDR3 in amino acids: CASSVEQEETQYF. DNA for the CDR3: TGTGCCAGCAGCGTAGAACAGGAAGAGACCCAGTACTTC.